The 9 T cell receptor beta chains below were found in one sample sequenced in a study of T cell responses to AZD1222 COVID-19 vaccine. Sequencing was performed with immunoSEQ multiplex PCR; in TCRdb, only in-frame clones are kept and a portion is missing. The data contain 100,000 to 150,000 clones, roughly 85% of them seen just once; the ten biggest clones take up 9% to 9.5%. The starting material was peripheral blood, obtained on day 0 of AZD1222 vaccination. Receptors were obtained from an adult in good health.

The rearrangement joins TRBV30 to TRBJ1-6; the D is unclear. V was clipped by 6 bases and J by 9 bases, with 15 bases between them. The germline V gene encodes CDR1 GTSNPN and CDR2 SVGIG (reference sequence). The CDR3 contains 13 residues. CDR3 protein: CACSPARGSPLHF. CDR3 coding DNA: TGTGCCTGTAGCCCCGCCCGGGGTTCACCCCTCCACTTT.

The V call is TRBV19, the J call TRBJ1-1, with D tentatively TRBD1 (6 bases). Germline CDR1 reads LNHDA; CDR2 reads SQIVND (reference sequence). The CDR3 runs to 14 residues. The V gene lost 9 bases and the J gene lost 5 bases, with 19 bases spanning the gap. The CDR3 here is CASLKAGGATEAFF. As DNA, the CDR3 is TGTGCCAGCTTAAAGGCTGGGGGCGCGACTGAAGCTTTCTTT. Full variable domain (outside the CDR3, taken from reference TRBV19 and TRBJ1-1): DGGITQSPKYLFRKEGQNVTLSCEQNLNHDAMYWYRQDPGQGLRLIYYSQIVNDFQKGDIAEGYSVSREKKESFPLTVTSAQKNPTAFYLCASLKAGGATEAFFGQGTRLTVV.

The chain links TRBV28 to TRBJ1-2; D perhaps matches TRBD1 (6 bases). Germline lookup yields CDR1 MDHEN and CDR2 SYDVKM. Trimming shortened V by 8 bases and J by 4 bases, and 17 bases separated the two germline ends. The CDR3 is made up of 14 amino acids. The CDR3 reads CASQGQIPGYGYTF. The CDR3, as DNA: TGTGCCAGCCAAGGACAGATCCCAGGCTATGGCTACACCTTC.

The genes are TRBV7-2 and TRBJ2-2; 7 bases align to TRBD2. The CDR3 runs 15 residues. Trimming at V came to 1 base and at J to 7 bases, leaving 6 bases not matched to a gene. Germline loops: CDR1 SGHTA, CDR2 FQGNSA. The CDR3 DNA is TGTGCCAGCAGCTTAGTTGGCCTAGCGGTCGGGGAGCTGTTTTTT. Translated, it gives CASSLVGLAVGELFF. The full variable domain, rest sourced from reference TRBV7-2 and TRBJ2-2, is GAGVSQSPSNKVTEKGKDVELRCDPISGHTALYWYRQSLGQGLEFLIYFQGNSAPDKSGLPSDRFSAERTGGSVSTLTIQRTQQEDSAVYLCASSLVGLAVGELFFGEGSRLTVL.

This clone was recorded only once. The genes are TRBV5-6 and TRBJ2-7, with TRBD2 identical over 10 bases. The CDR3 runs to 14 residues. Germline V gene data show CDR1 as SGHDT and CDR2 as YYEEEE. With V trimmed by 1 base and J by 5 bases, 3 bases remained unmatched. The CDR3 bases are TGTGCCAGCAGCTTGACTAGCGGGGCCCACGAGCAGTACTTC. It codes for CASSLTSGAHEQYF.

This chain links TRBV4-1 with TRBJ1-5, with D possibly TRBD1 on 5 matching bases. The V end was cut by 4 bases, the J end by 0 bases, with 13 bases between. This CDR3 has 16 amino acids. CDR1 is MGHRA and CDR2 is YSYEKL in the germline V gene. As DNA, the CDR3 is TGCGCCAGCAGCCTCGGGACCGCTTATAGCAATCAGCCCCAGCATTTT. It yields the protein CASSLGTAYSNQPQHF.

This rearrangement joins TRBV9 to TRBJ1-4, with D tentatively TRBD1 (6 bases). Germline CDR1 is SGDLS and CDR2 is YYNGEE. Trimming cost V 2 bases and J 6 bases, with 14 bases left between them. The CDR3 spans 15 residues. The CDR3 sequence is CASSVEGDRDEKLFF. CDR3 bases: TGTGCCAGCAGCGTGGAGGGGGACCGGGATGAAAAACTGTTTTTT.

The genes are TRBV18 and TRBJ2-1, with 7 bases that match TRBD2. V lost 8 bases to trimming and J lost 13 bases; unmatched junction nucleotides: 14. There are 13 residues in the CDR3. CDR1 KGHSH and CDR2 LQKENI come from the germline V gene. In DNA form, the CDR3 reads TGTGCCAGCGCAAAAAACAGCGGGAACGAACAGTTCTTC. Amino acids: CASAKNSGNEQFF.

The rearrangement joins TRBV20-1 to TRBJ2-3; possible D gene TRBD2, 6 bases. CDR1 DFQATT and CDR2 SNEGSKA come from the germline V gene (reference sequence). V lost 3 bases to trimming and J lost 5 bases, with 15 bases between them. The CDR3 consists of 14 residues. The CDR3 loop is CSASAASVGDTQYF. The CDR3, as DNA: TGCAGTGCTAGTGCGGCTAGCGTTGGAGATACGCAGTATTTT.